The 10 T cell receptor beta chains listed next were all sequenced from one sample in a study of T cell clonality in common variable immunodeficiency. Whole-study findings and limits: Common variable immunodeficiency TCR beta sequences reportedly had fewer deletions and N-nucleotide insertions.

Their target antigens are unknown. Libraries were prepared by immunoSEQ multiplex PCR; TCRdb keeps only in-frame clonotypes and omits some of them. The specimen has 15,000 to 20,000 clones, none found just once. The sample consisted of peripheral blood mononuclear cells. These receptors all come from a human donor with common variable immunodeficiency.

This clone has a count of ten or more. The read finishes 3 residues shy of the CDR3 end, and the germline J gene is used to complete it. The chain couples TRBV2 to TRBJ2-1, with 8 bases lining up with TRBD2. With V trimmed by 5 bases and J by 0 bases, 15 bases remained unmatched. The CDR3 runs 19 residues. Looked up from germline, CDR1 is SNHLY and CDR2 is FYNNEI. The DNA read from the CDR3 is TGTGCCAGCAGTCGCATGCGGGAGGCCGGCCTAAGCTCCTACAATGAG. Protein sequence: CASSRMREAGLSSYNE. The full CDR3 protein is CASSRMREAGLSSYNEQFF.

The CDR3 sequence: CAWGTGGKEKLFF. The part of the CDR3 DNA that was read is TGTGCCTGGGGGACAGGGGGTAAAGAAAAA. J is TRBJ1-4 and V is TRBV30; 11 positions match TRBD1. The CDR3 extends 3 residues past the end of the read, so its final part is completed from the germline J gene. The trim removed 5 bases at V and 8 bases at J, leaving 4 bases unmatched. The CDR3 length is 13 residues. Looked up from germline, CDR1 is GTSNPN and CDR2 is SVGIG (reference sequence).

This clone appeared many times. The read ends 3 residues early relative to the CDR3; the germline J gene fills the gap. The J gene is TRBJ2-3, the V gene TRBV18; 9 nucleotides line up with TRBD2. V trimming: 4 bases; J trimming: 2 bases; junction bases outside the gene matches: 4. CDR1 KGHSH and CDR2 LQKENI come from the germline V gene. CDR3 length equals 15 residues. The chain's CDR3 is CASSRSSGATDTQYF. The sequenced part of the CDR3 DNA is TGTGCCAGCTCACGCTCTAGCGGGGCCACAGATACG.

A note on this clone: The read gets to within 3 residues of the CDR3 end, and the germline J gene fills in the rest. The J gene is TRBJ2-7, the V gene TRBV19; D perhaps matches TRBD2 (6 bases). CDR1 and CDR2 from the germline V gene are LNHDA and SQIVND (reference sequence). CDR3 size: 15 residues. Trimming pared 5 bases from V and 0 bases from J, leaving 14 bases between. CDR3 bases read: TGTGCCAGTAGTCCCGGTAGCGGAAGCTCCTACGAG. Amino acid sequence: CASSPGSGSSYE. The full-length CDR3 reads as CASSPGSGSSYEQYF. Together with reference TRBV19 and TRBJ2-7, the CDR3 gives the full variable domain: DGGITQSPKYLFRKEGQNVTLSCEQNLNHDAMYWYRQDPGQGLRLIYYSQIVNDFQKGDIAEGYSVSREKKESFPLTVTSAQKNPTAFYLCASSPGSGSSYEQYFGPGTRLTVT.

This clone was seen more than once but under ten times. The sequenced fragment ends 3 residues before the CDR3 boundary, so the rest is inferred from the germline J gene. This chain uses TRBV5-6 with TRBJ1-5; TRBD1 is a possible D gene (6 bases). V lost 6 bases to trimming and J lost 3 bases, with 16 bases between them. Germline CDR1 and CDR2: SGHDT and YYEEEE. CDR3 length equals 15 residues. CDR3 amino acids: CASNFQGTNNQPQHF. The part of the CDR3 DNA that was read is TGTGCCAGCAACTTTCAGGGGACGAACAATCAGCCC.

This clone was found many times. The DNA ends 3 residues before the CDR3 does, and the rest of the CDR3 is filled in from the germline J gene. The rearrangement joins TRBV10-1 to TRBJ2-1, with 11 bases matching TRBD2. The germline CDR1 and CDR2 sequences are WNHNN and SYGVQD (reference sequence). J lost 5 bases, V lost 3 bases, and 6 bases had no gene match. The CDR3 is made up of 16 amino acids. This chain's CDR3 is CASSDRTSGGHNEQFF. CDR3 DNA (partial): TGCGCCAGCAGTGACCGAACTAGCGGGGGCCACAATGAG.

This clone was seen ten or more times. The read terminates 3 residues ahead of where the CDR3 ends, so the germline J gene completes it. Distinct nucleotide sequences in the sample also encode this CDR3. The chain recombines TRBV19 with TRBJ1-5, with 11 bases fitting TRBD1. J lost 6 bases, V lost 3 bases, and 4 bases had no gene match. This CDR3 is built from 15 residues. Germline V gene data show CDR1 as LNHDA and CDR2 as SQIVND (reference sequence). CDR3 DNA, as far as it was read: TGTGCCAGTAGTATCCGGACAGGGGGCAGTCAGCCC. Translating gives CASSIRTGGSQP. The complete CDR3 reads CASSIRTGGSQPQHF.

In its sample, this clone was seen many times. The read gets to within 3 residues of the CDR3 end, and the germline J gene fills in the rest. The rearrangement links TRBV20-1 to TRBJ2-7; maybe TRBD1 (6 bases). Trimming removed 1 base from V and 4 bases from J, with 17 bases in between. The CDR3 has 15 amino acids. From germline, CDR1 is DFQATT and CDR2 SNEGSKA (reference sequence). CDR3 DNA, as far as it was read: TGCAGTGCTAGAGGACAGGAGCGAGCAGTTTACGAG. Its translation: CSARGQERAVYE. The entire CDR3 reads CSARGQERAVYEQYF.

Details on this clone: With the read ending 3 residues before the CDR3 end, the germline J gene is used to fill in that end. The chain links TRBV7-9 to TRBJ2-3; D not resolved. CDR3 length: 15 residues. Germline CDR1 SEHNR, CDR2 FQNEAQ (reference sequence). The ends were cut back, 1 base at V and 6 bases at J, with 14 bases in the middle. CDR3 DNA (partial): TGTGCCAGCAGCTTAGAAAGGTCTACCAGGGATACG. Amino acids: CASSLERSTRDT. From start to end, the CDR3 is CASSLERSTRDTQYF.

This clone appeared many times. The sequenced fragment ends 3 residues before the CDR3 boundary, so the rest is inferred from the germline J gene. The chain joins TRBV5-1 to TRBJ2-1; 11 bases are shared with TRBD2. The germline gives CDR1 SGHRS, CDR2 YFSETQ. This CDR3 is 18 amino acids long. Unmatched junction bases numbered 8, after V lost 0 bases and J lost 3 bases. Incomplete CDR3 DNA: TGCGCCAGCAGCTTGGGACCGACTAGCGGGGAAGTCTACAATGAG. This translates into CASSLGPTSGEVYNE. The entire CDR3 protein is CASSLGPTSGEVYNEQFF. Supplemented by reference TRBV5-1 and TRBJ2-1, the full variable domain reads KAGVTQTPRYLIKTRGQQVTLSCSPISGHRSVSWYQQTPGQGLQFLFEYFSETQRNKGNFPGRFSGRQFSNSRSEMNVSTLELGDSALYLCASSLGPTSGEVYNEQFFGPGTRLTVL.